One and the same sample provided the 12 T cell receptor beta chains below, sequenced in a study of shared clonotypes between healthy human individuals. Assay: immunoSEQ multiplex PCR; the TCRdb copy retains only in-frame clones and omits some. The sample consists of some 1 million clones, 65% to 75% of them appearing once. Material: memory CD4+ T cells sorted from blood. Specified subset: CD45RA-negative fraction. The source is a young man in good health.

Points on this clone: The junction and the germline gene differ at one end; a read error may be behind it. The CDR3 here is CASTLRGVPSDTQYF. The CDR3 DNA sequence: TGCGCCAGCACCTTGCGGGGGGTCCCCTCAGATACGCAGTATTTT. The V call is TRBV5-1, the J call TRBJ2-3, with 8 bases aligning to TRBD2. The CDR3 is 15 amino acids. Per germline, CDR1 SGHRS and CDR2 YFSETQ. Full variable domain (remainder filled in from reference TRBV5-1 and TRBJ2-3): KAGVTQTPRYLIKTRGQQVTLSCSPISGHRSVSWYQQTPGQGLQFLFEYFSETQRNKGNFPGRFSGRQFSNSRSEMNVSTLELGDSALYLCASTLRGVPSDTQYFGPGTRLTVL.

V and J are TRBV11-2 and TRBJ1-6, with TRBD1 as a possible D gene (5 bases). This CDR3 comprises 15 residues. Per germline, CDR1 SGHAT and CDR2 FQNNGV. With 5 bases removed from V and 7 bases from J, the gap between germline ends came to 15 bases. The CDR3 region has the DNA TGTGCCAGCAGCCCCGGGACCAAGCCGAATTCACCCCTCCACTTT. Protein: CASSPGTKPNSPLHF.

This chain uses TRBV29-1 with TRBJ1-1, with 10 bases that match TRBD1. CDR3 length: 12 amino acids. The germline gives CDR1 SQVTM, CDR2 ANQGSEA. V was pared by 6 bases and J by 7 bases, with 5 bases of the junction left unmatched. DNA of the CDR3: TGCAGCGTCTTGACAGGGGGCGGTGAAGCTTTCTTT. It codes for CSVLTGGGEAFF.

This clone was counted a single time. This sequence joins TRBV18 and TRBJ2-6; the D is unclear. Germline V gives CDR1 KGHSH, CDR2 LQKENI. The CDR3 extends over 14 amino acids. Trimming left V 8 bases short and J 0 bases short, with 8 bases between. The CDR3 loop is CASLQSSGANVLTF. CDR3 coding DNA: TGTGCCAGCCTTCAGAGCTCTGGGGCCAACGTCCTGACTTTC.

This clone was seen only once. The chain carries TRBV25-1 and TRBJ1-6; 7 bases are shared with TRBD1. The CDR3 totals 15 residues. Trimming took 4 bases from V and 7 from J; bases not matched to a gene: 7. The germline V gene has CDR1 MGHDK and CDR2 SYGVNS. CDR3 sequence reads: CASSARDRLNSPLHF. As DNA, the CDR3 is TGTGCCAGCAGTGCCCGGGACAGATTAAATTCACCCCTCCACTTT. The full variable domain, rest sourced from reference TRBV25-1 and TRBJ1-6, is EADIYQTPRYLVIGTGKKITLECSQTMGHDKMYWYQQDPGMELHLIHYSYGVNSTEKGDLSSESTVSRIRTEHFPLTLESARPSHTSQYLCASSARDRLNSPLHFGNGTRLTVT.

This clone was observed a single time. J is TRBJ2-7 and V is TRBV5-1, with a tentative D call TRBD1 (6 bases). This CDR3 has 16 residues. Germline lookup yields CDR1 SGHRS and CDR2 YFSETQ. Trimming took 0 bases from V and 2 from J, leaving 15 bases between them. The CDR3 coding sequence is TGCGCCAGCAGCTTGGACACAGGGAATGCAGCCTACGAGCAGTACTTC. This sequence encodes CASSLDTGNAAYEQYF.

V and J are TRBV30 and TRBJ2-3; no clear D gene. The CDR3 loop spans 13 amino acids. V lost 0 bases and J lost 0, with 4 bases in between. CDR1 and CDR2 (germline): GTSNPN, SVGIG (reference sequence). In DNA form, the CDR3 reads TGTGCCTGGAGTGTATTTAGCACAGATACGCAGTATTTT. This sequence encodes CAWSVFSTDTQYF.

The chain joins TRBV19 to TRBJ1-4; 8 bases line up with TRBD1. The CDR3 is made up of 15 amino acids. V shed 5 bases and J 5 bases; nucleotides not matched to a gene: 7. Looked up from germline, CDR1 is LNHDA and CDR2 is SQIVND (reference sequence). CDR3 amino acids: CASSFPRQGNEKLFF. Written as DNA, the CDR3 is TGTGCCAGTAGTTTCCCTCGACAGGGGAATGAAAAACTGTTTTTT.

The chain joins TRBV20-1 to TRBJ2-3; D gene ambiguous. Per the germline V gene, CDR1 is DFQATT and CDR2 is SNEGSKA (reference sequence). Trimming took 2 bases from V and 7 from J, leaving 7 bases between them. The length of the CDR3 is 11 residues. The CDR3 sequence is CSARWLNTQYF. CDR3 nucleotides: TGCAGTGCTAGATGGCTTAATACGCAGTATTTT.

In DNA form, the CDR3 reads TGTGCCAGCAGCTCGAGACCACCAGAGGATTCACCCCTCCACTTT. Encoded protein: CASSSRPPEDSPLHF. The chain employs TRBV9 and TRBJ1-6; D gene unclear. CDR3 size: 15 residues. Per the germline V gene, CDR1 is SGDLS and CDR2 is YYNGEE. V was trimmed by 4 bases and J by 8 bases, leaving 16 bases between them. The full variable domain, rest sourced from reference TRBV9 and TRBJ1-6, is DSGVTQTPKHLITATGQRVTLRCSPRSGDLSVYWYQQSLDQGLQFLIQYYNGEERAKGNILERFSAQQFPDLHSELNLSSLELGDSALYFCASSSRPPEDSPLHFGNGTRLTVT.

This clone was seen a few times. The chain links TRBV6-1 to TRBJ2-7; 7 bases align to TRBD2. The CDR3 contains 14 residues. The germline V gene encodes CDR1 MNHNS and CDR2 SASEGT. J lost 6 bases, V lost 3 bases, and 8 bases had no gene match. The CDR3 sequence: CASSETSSLLEQYF. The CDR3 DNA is TGTGCCAGCAGTGAGACTAGCTCCCTTCTCGAGCAGTACTTC.

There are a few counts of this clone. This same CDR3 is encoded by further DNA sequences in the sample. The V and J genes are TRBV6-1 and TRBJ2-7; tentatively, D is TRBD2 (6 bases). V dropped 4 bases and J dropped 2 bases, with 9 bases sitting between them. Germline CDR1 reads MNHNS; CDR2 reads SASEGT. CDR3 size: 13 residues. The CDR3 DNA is TGTGCCAGCAGTGGGGGACTTGCCTACGAGCAGTACTTC. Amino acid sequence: CASSGGLAYEQYF.